Each of the 28 T cell receptor beta chains below was sequenced from the same sample in a study of cytomegalovirus exposure and HLA in healthy donors. PCR was performed using 60 Vbeta and 13 Jbeta primers. The method was immunoSEQ multiplex PCR; TCRdb's version includes in-frame clones alone and lacks a portion of them. Found here are roughly 130,000 clones, about 79% of them singletons; the top ten hold under 3%. Specimen: PBMCs. Receptors originate from a woman between 18 and 29 years old in good health and CMV-seropositive.

As to this clone: The limits of the CDR3 on the DNA are not certain, so only TCRdb's listed CDR3 is given. The J gene is TRBJ2-5, the V gene TRBV6-6; the DNA was not used to check the table's D call, TRBD1. Termini included, the CDR3 measures 14 amino acids. The germline gives CDR1 MNHNY, CDR2 SVGAGI (reference sequence). The CDR3 sequence is CASSSSTGPETQYF.

The rearrangement links TRBV29-1 to TRBJ1-2, with D maybe TRBD1 (6 bases). Per germline, CDR1 SQVTM and CDR2 ANQGSEA. The V end lost 4 bases, the J end lost 0 bases, and 9 bases lay between the germline ends. CDR3 size: 13 residues. The CDR3: CSVVRDTNYGYTF. CDR3 DNA sequence: TGCAGCGTTGTCCGGGACACTAACTATGGCTACACCTTC.

This chain joins TRBV2 and TRBJ1-2; 8 bases are shared with TRBD1. The CDR3 totals 15 residues. Germline values: CDR1 SNHLY, CDR2 FYNNEI. The V segment lost 4 bases and the J segment 0 bases; nucleotides outside the gene matches: 4. The CDR3 DNA is TGTGCCAGCAGTGCGGAACAGGGGGCTAACTATGGCTACACCTTC. Protein sequence: CASSAEQGANYGYTF.

J is TRBJ2-3 and V is TRBV7-9, with TRBD1 matching 10 bases. The CDR3 totals 15 residues. CDR1 is SEHNR and CDR2 is FQNEAQ in the germline V gene (reference sequence). V was pared by 5 bases and J by 3 bases, with 5 bases of the junction left unmatched. As DNA, the CDR3 is TGTGCCAGCAGCGTCTCGGGACAGGGGACAGATACGCAGTATTTT. Amino acid sequence: CASSVSGQGTDTQYF.

V gene TRBV18 combines with J gene TRBJ2-1, with TRBD2 as a possible D gene (6 bases). The CDR3 loop spans 16 amino acids. CDR1 and CDR2 from the germline V gene are KGHSH and LQKENI. V lost 6 bases and J 0 bases, leaving 15 bases between the germline ends. CDR3 sequence reads: CASSRLEPSSYNEQFF. The DNA of the CDR3 is TGTGCCAGCTCCCGACTAGAACCGAGCTCCTACAATGAGCAGTTCTTC.

The genes are TRBV5-6 and TRBJ2-7, with D maybe TRBD2 (6 bases). Germline values: CDR1 SGHDT, CDR2 YYEEEE. This CDR3 contains 13 residues. V was shortened by 0 bases and J by 6 bases, with 10 bases between the two germline ends. The CDR3 loop reads CASSLGDFGEQYF. The DNA for the CDR3 is TGTGCCAGCAGCTTGGGGGACTTTGGCGAGCAGTACTTC.

The gene calls are TRBV7-3 and TRBJ1-2; no firm D call. CDR1 SGHTA and CDR2 FQGTGA come from the germline V gene. The CDR3 is 13 residues long. Deletions cut 4 bases from V and 7 bases from J, with 13 bases between. The CDR3 sequence: CASSSNTGVGYTF. The CDR3 coding sequence is TGTGCCAGCAGCTCAAATACGGGTGTTGGCTACACCTTC.

The chain links TRBV4-1 to TRBJ1-2; 7 bases are shared with TRBD1. CDR3 length: 17 residues. Germline CDR1 MGHRA, CDR2 YSYEKL. The J segment lost 8 bases and the V segment lost 4 bases, leaving 19 bases of the junction unmatched. Written as DNA, the CDR3 is TGCGCCAGCAGCCCCCTTCTCCGGGACAGATCTTCCGAGGGCTACACCTTC. Protein: CASSPLLRDRSSEGYTF.

This chain links TRBV27 with TRBJ2-1, with 9 bases fitting TRBD2. This CDR3 is built from 16 residues. The germline V gene encodes CDR1 MNHEY and CDR2 SMNVEV (reference sequence). V was clipped by 4 bases and J by 7 bases; unmatched bases: 11. CDR3 bases: TGTGCCAGCAGTTCCCTAGGACTAGCGAGGGGGAATGAGCAGTTCTTC. Its translation is CASSSLGLARGNEQFF.

CDR3 region: CAGRLAGGPATQYF. DNA of the CDR3: TGTGCCGGACGGCTAGCGGGGGGGCCAGCTACGCAGTATTTT. The V gene is TRBV30, the J gene TRBJ2-3; TRBD2 matches at 12 bases. CDR1 is GTSNPN, CDR2 SVGIG, per germline (reference sequence). V lost 8 bases, J lost 8 bases, and 11 bases stayed unmatched. The CDR3 spans 14 residues.

V usage is TRBV6-5 and J usage is TRBJ1-5; D is undetermined. The V gene lost 3 bases and the J gene lost 0 bases, with 6 bases spanning the gap. Germline lookup yields CDR1 MNHEY and CDR2 SVGAGI. CDR3 size: 14 residues. The CDR3 loop reads CASSYSVSNQPQHF. The CDR3 DNA follows: TGTGCCAGCAGTTATTCAGTTAGCAATCAGCCCCAGCATTTT.

The chain recombines TRBV12-5 with TRBJ1-4; no firm D call. V was clipped by 5 bases and J by 3 bases, with 13 bases between them. The CDR3 is 15 amino acids. The germline CDR1 and CDR2 sequences are LGHNT and FRNRAP. The DNA of the CDR3 is TGTGCTAGTGGTCCCTCCCTGGGCCCTAATGAAAAACTGTTTTTT. This encodes CASGPSLGPNEKLFF.

CDR3 amino acids: CASRRLAGREQYF. The CDR3 nucleotides read TGTGCCAGCAGAAGGCTAGCGGGGCGCGAGCAGTACTTC. The chain joins TRBV21-1 to TRBJ2-7; the DNA was not compared with TRBD2, the D call given in the table. TRBV21-1 is designated a pseudogene. The CDR3 has 13 amino acids.

The V gene is TRBV19, the J gene TRBJ2-5, with 9 bases identical to TRBD1. The CDR3 totals 16 residues. Trimming took 6 bases from V and 1 from J; bases not matched to a gene: 9. The germline gives CDR1 LNHDA, CDR2 SQIVND (reference sequence). The CDR3 reads CASSPTGTGTQETQYF. In DNA form, the CDR3 reads TGTGCCAGTAGCCCGACCGGGACAGGGACCCAAGAGACCCAGTACTTC.

The CDR3 protein is CASSQAGKGAYTGELFF. Here the CDR3 DNA reads TGCGCCAGCAGCCAAGCTGGAAAGGGGGCGTACACCGGGGAGCTGTTTTTT. The genes are TRBV4-1 and TRBJ2-2; TRBD1 aligns across 7 bases. V lost 1 base, J lost 3 bases, and 8 bases stayed unmatched. This CDR3 has 17 amino acids. CDR1 and CDR2 (germline): MGHRA, YSYEKL.

The genes are TRBV11-3 and TRBJ2-4; no firm D call. The CDR3 covers 12 residues. Trimming pared 3 bases from V and 5 bases from J, leaving 5 bases between. Looked up from germline, CDR1 is SGHNT and CDR2 is YENEEA. CDR3 DNA sequence: TGTGCCAGCAGCTTGGCGGAAAACATTCAGTACTTC. As protein: CASSLAENIQYF.

About this clone: The sample carries other DNA sequences with the same CDR3. This chain connects TRBV5-1 to TRBJ2-5; D uncertain. The CDR3 contains 11 residues. CDR1 is SGHRS and CDR2 is YFSETQ in the germline V gene. With 4 bases removed from V and 3 bases from J, the gap between germline ends came to 4 bases. CDR3 DNA: TGCGCCAGCAGCCTAGAAGAGACCCAGTACTTC. Encoded protein: CASSLEETQYF.

In its sample, this clone was seen a few times. The chain links TRBV5-1 to TRBJ2-2, with a tentative D call TRBD1 (5 bases). Deletions cut 4 bases from V and 1 base from J, with 11 bases between. The CDR3 sequence is 15 residues long. The germline V gene encodes CDR1 SGHRS and CDR2 YFSETQ. CDR3 nucleotide sequence: TGCGCCAGCAGCGAGGACATGGAGAACACCGGGGAGCTGTTTTTT. Translation: CASSEDMENTGELFF. Full variable domain (rest looked up from reference TRBV5-1 and TRBJ2-2): KAGVTQTPRYLIKTRGQQVTLSCSPISGHRSVSWYQQTPGQGLQFLFEYFSETQRNKGNFPGRFSGRQFSNSRSEMNVSTLELGDSALYLCASSEDMENTGELFFGEGSRLTVL.

The chain is built from TRBV4-1 and TRBJ1-6; D is undetermined. With 6 bases removed from V and 3 bases from J, the gap between germline ends came to 18 bases. The CDR3 length is 17 residues. Germline V gene data show CDR1 as MGHRA and CDR2 as YSYEKL. CDR3 amino acids: CASSRQPGVDYNSPLHF. CDR3 bases: TGCGCCAGCAGTCGGCAGCCCGGAGTGGACTATAATTCACCCCTCCACTTT.

The chain carries TRBV11-1 and TRBJ1-1; D perhaps matches TRBD1 (5 bases). Between the trimmed V and J ends, which lost 6 bases and 0 bases, there was a span of 17 bases. Germline lookup yields CDR1 SGHAT and CDR2 FQDESV (reference sequence). The CDR3 is 16 amino acids. The CDR3 nucleotides are TGTGCCAGCAGTTCTTTCGGCGGGGGTTTGAACACTGAAGCTTTCTTT. This codes for CASSSFGGGLNTEAFF.

The chain uses TRBV7-9 and TRBJ1-1; a possible D gene is TRBD1 (6 bases). The CDR3 runs 14 residues. Germline V gives CDR1 SEHNR, CDR2 FQNEAQ (reference sequence). The germline V and J ends were trimmed by 5 bases and 1 base, with 11 bases remaining between them. The CDR3, as DNA: TGTGCCAGCAGCCTGGGACACTGGAACACTGAAGCTTTCTTT. This codes for CASSLGHWNTEAFF.

This clone was counted only a few times. The rearrangement joins TRBV4-2 to TRBJ1-2; 7 bases line up with TRBD1. Losses at the gene ends were 4 bases for V and 13 bases for J; bases not matched to a gene: 9. The CDR3 sequence is 12 residues long. Germline loops: CDR1 LGHNA, CDR2 YNFKEQ. CDR3 DNA sequence: TGTGCCAGCAGCCCAAGACAGGGTGAGACCACCTTC. Encoded protein: CASSPRQGETTF.

The table lists this clone with a few counts. V and J are TRBV6-1 and TRBJ2-3, with 9 bases lining up with TRBD2. The CDR3 has 17 residues. The V segment lost 0 bases and the J segment 6 bases; nucleotides outside the gene matches: 10. Germline V gene data show CDR1 as MNHNS and CDR2 as SASEGT. CDR3 region: CASSEARLAGWGDTQYF. The CDR3 DNA reads TGTGCCAGCAGTGAAGCTCGGCTAGCGGGGTGGGGGGATACGCAGTATTTT.

The chain combines TRBV6-6 with TRBJ2-3, with 7 nucleotides matching TRBD2. The CDR3 is made up of 16 amino acids. Germline CDR1 reads MNHNY; CDR2 reads SVGAGI (reference sequence). The V gene end was trimmed by 2 bases and the J gene end by 3 bases; junction bases not matched to a gene: 8. The CDR3 is CASSYPAGGGTDTQYF. CDR3 coding DNA: TGTGCCAGCAGTTACCCTGCTGGCGGGGGAACAGATACGCAGTATTTT.

The V call is TRBV19, the J call TRBJ2-5; 7 positions agree with TRBD1. The end of the DNA fits TRBJ2-7 better, so the J call may be wrong. The V gene's germline CDR1 is LNHDA and CDR2 SQIVND (reference sequence). The CDR3 has 13 residues. The CDR3 here is CASSIGRGYEQYF. The CDR3 DNA sequence: TGTGCCAGTAGTATAGGCAGGGGGTACGAGCAGTACTTC.

V is TRBV25-1 and J is TRBJ2-7, with D tentatively TRBD1 (7 bases). The CDR3 length is 16 residues. Germline values: CDR1 MGHDK, CDR2 SYGVNS. Between the trimmed V and J ends, which lost 1 base and 1 base, there was a span of 14 bases. The CDR3 region is CASSEWRGPDSYEQYF. DNA for the CDR3: TGTGCCAGCAGTGAATGGAGGGGGCCCGATTCCTACGAGCAGTACTTC.

The rearrangement uses TRBV27 and TRBJ1-5; 10 bases fit TRBD1. The CDR3 loop spans 16 amino acids. Germline-derived CDR1 and CDR2 are MNHEY and SMNVEV (reference sequence). The V segment lost 5 bases and the J segment 2 bases; nucleotides outside the gene matches: 6. CDR3 sequence reads: CASSPMGQGRNQPQHF. DNA for the CDR3: TGTGCCAGCAGTCCTATGGGACAGGGGCGCAATCAGCCCCAGCATTTT.

The chain couples TRBV7-6 to TRBJ2-1; 7 bases agree with TRBD2. Germline trimming cut 5 bases from V and 10 bases from J; bases unmatched to any gene: 11. There are 14 residues in the CDR3. Germline CDR1 is SGHVS and CDR2 is FNYEAQ. CDR3: CASSPSGEAGEQFF. The CDR3 nucleotides read TGTGCCAGCAGCCCCAGCGGGGAAGCGGGGGAGCAGTTCTTC.